What follows describes a single T cell receptor beta chain. A much larger clone sits a single nucleotide away, making a read error possible. Per the germline V gene, CDR1 is DFQATT and CDR2 is SNEGSKA (reference sequence). Trimming left V 3 bases short and J 4 bases short, with 14 bases between. The CDR3 is made up of 14 amino acids. The data stem from a study of T cells in Graves' hyperthyroidism and ophthalmopathy. Study summary: Specimen type is peripheral blood, collected at initial diagnosis prior to any treatment.

RNA transcripts yielded amplified TCR beta CDR3 regions. HTBI primers drove first-round RT-PCR of the TCR CDR3. TCRdb re-analysed the multiplex PCR reads in MiXCR, keeping a single row per CDR3 protein. This table holds about 290,000 distinct CDR3 sequences, roughly 13% found once. The clonotype originates from a woman aged 40 to 50 with Graves' hyperthyroidism. The V gene is TRBV20-1, the J gene TRBJ2-3; D not certain. The specimen was blood. The CDR3 nucleotides read TGCAGTGCTAGTTCCAGCCAGCTGGCAGATACGCAGTATTTT. It translates to CSASSSQLADTQYF.